This TCR beta chain was identified during a study of shared clonotypes between healthy human individuals. Study-level points and caveats: Limitation of the genetic and exposure-history diversity represented came from the few donors. All-four-donor shared clonotypes had higher generation probabilities than non-shared clonotypes did.

Naive CD8 isolation took CD45RO-negative cells positively selected for CCR7 and excluded terminally differentiated effector memory CD45RA+ cells. From germline, CDR1 is LNHDA and CDR2 SQIVND (reference sequence). V lost 3 bases and J 1 base, leaving 12 bases between the germline ends. This CDR3 is 15 amino acids long. The authors split each subset's genomic DNA evenly across several immunoSEQ plates. Sequenced by immunoSEQ multiplex PCR; TCRdb stores in-frame clones only, minus some. The sample yields roughly 2,000,000 clones, around 93% seen once. Details on this clone: Its antigen is still unknown.

The chain is built from TRBV19 and TRBJ1-1; no firm D call. Source material: naive CD8+ T cells from PBMCs. The clonotype originates from a man aged 18 to 29 in good health. Some clones in this sample may be carry-over from other donors' samples. The CDR3 sequence is CASSIEGYGNTEAFF. The CDR3 DNA follows: TGTGCCAGTAGTATCGAAGGCTACGGGAACACTGAAGCTTTCTTT.